The present TCR beta chain was sequenced within a study of blood T cells in healthy people across ages. This clonotype was seen a handful of times. For the second PCR, which ran for roughly 6 to 12 cycles, a sample-barcoded 5' primer and a J-beta primer mix were used. TCRdb independently ran MiXCR on the 5' RACE reads; one entry per CDR3 protein. Among around 1.7 million distinct CDR3 sequences listed, about 28% were seen once. This CDR3 spans 15 amino acids. The germline gives CDR1 SGHRS, CDR2 YFSETQ. With 4 bases removed from V and 5 bases from J, the gap between germline ends came to 15 bases. J is TRBJ1-4 and V is TRBV5-1; TRBD1 might be the D (6 bases). The sample comprised blood. The sequence was collected from a woman aged 25 to 39 in good health. The CDR3 coding sequence is TGCGCCAGCAGCCAACAGCCGGGACAAAATGAAAAACTGTTTTTT. It specifies CASSQQPGQNEKLFF.